The clone carrying this TCR beta chain was detected only a few times. Its antigen is still unknown. Every diagnosis used clinical symptoms, serum thyroxine and TRAb, thyroid ultrasound and orbital computed tomography. What was amplified from RNA transcripts were TCR beta CDR3 regions. The study used the HTBI primer set for a first-round RT-PCR of the TCR CDR3. TCRdb called the multiplex PCR reads again in MiXCR, with one record for every CDR3 protein. The sample consists of more than 550,000 distinct CDR3 sequences, about 45% of them appearing once. The entry originates in a study of T cells in Graves' hyperthyroidism and ophthalmopathy. Germline loops: CDR1 KGHSY, CDR2 FQNENV. The V end was cut by 0 bases, the J end by 4 bases, with 13 bases between. There are 15 residues in the CDR3. General study results and limits: Ophthalmopathy was model-predicted a median about 6 months pre-onset.

The chain has TRBV16 and TRBJ2-7; possible D gene TRBD1, 6 bases. Sequenced material: peripheral blood or thyroid tissue (not recorded which). The sequence was obtained from an adult man with Graves' disease, either hyperthyroidism or ophthalmopathy (not recorded which). The CDR3 spells CASSQSGDKLYEQYF. DNA for the CDR3: TGTGCCAGCAGCCAATCGGGGGACAAACTGTACGAGCAGTACTTC.